The T cell receptor beta chain described here comes from a study of blood T cell repertoires in COVID-19. Across the whole study: T cells, B-cell-depleted T cells, or PBMCs supplied cDNA or gDNA.

The CDR3 runs to 14 residues. Germline assignment: CDR1 LNHDA and CDR2 SQIVND (reference sequence). V gave up 10 bases and J gave up 1 base; unmatched junction bases: 7. The method was immunoSEQ multiplex PCR; TCRdb's version includes in-frame clones alone and lacks a portion of them. Here the sample spans 200,000 to 250,000 clones, around 82% being singletons. The source is a woman in her thirties or forties with acute or convalescent COVID-19. The rearrangement joins TRBV19 to TRBJ2-7; 10 bases are a match to TRBD2. Sequenced sample: peripheral blood. The DNA for the CDR3 is TGTGCCACCTTAGCGGGGGGCGGTTCCTACGAGCAGTACTTC. Encoded protein: CATLAGGGSYEQYF.